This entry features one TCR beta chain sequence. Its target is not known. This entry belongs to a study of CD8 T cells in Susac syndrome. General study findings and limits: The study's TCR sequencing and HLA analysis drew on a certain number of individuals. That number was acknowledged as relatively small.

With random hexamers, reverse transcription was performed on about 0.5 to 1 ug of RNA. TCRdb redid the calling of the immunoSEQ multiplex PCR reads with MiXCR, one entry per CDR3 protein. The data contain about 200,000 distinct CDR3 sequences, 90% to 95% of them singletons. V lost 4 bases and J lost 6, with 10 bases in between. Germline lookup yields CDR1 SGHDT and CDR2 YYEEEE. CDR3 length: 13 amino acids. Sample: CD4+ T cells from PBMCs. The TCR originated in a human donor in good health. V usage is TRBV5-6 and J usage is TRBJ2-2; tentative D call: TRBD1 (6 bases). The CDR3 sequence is CASSPGVAGELFF. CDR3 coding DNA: TGTGCCAGCAGCCCAGGGGTGGCCGGGGAGCTGTTTTTT.